This TCR beta chain was sequenced in a study of CD8 T cells in ankylosing spondylitis. The study, taken as a whole, reports: Clones linked to disease, bearing a CD8+ phenotype, were relatively rare in peripheral blood. It was reported that disease-linked clones were significantly enriched in matched ankylosing spondylitis synovial fluid.

Quantitative 5'-RACE with molecular barcodes produced the TCR beta libraries. TCRdb re-analysed the 5' RACE reads in MiXCR, keeping a single row per CDR3 protein. Of fewer than 150,000 distinct CDR3 sequences listed, roughly 6.6% are singletons. About this clonotype itself: Its matching antigen is unknown.

This CDR3 spans 16 amino acids. Germline V gene data show CDR1 as SGHRS and CDR2 as YFSETQ. Trimming took off 3 bases at V and 2 bases at J, with 16 bases between the two ends. This receptor was taken from a female donor with ankylosing spondylitis or in good health (not recorded which). The chain has TRBV5-1 and TRBJ2-3; D possibly uses TRBD1 or TRBD2 (6 bases each). Specimen: blood, either unsorted or a sorted T cell fraction (not recorded which). CDR3 protein: CASSWGATKTTDTQYF. As DNA, the CDR3 is TGCGCCAGCAGCTGGGGGGCCACAAAAACCACAGATACGCAGTATTTT.